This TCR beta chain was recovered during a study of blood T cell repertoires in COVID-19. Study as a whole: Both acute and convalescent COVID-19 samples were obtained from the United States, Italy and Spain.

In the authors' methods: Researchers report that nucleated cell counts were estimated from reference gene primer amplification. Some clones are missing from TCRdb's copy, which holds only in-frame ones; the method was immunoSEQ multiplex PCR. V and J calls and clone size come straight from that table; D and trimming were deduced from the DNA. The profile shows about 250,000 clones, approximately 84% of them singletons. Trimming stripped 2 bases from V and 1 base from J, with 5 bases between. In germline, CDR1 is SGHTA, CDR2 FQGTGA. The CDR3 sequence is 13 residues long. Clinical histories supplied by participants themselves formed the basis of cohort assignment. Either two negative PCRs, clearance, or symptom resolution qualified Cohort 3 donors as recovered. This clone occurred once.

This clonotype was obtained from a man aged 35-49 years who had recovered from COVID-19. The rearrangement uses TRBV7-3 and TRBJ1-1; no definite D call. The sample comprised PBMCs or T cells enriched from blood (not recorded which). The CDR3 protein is CASSLSWNTEAFF. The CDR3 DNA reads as TGTGCCAGCAGCTTATCTTGGAACACTGAAGCTTTCTTT.